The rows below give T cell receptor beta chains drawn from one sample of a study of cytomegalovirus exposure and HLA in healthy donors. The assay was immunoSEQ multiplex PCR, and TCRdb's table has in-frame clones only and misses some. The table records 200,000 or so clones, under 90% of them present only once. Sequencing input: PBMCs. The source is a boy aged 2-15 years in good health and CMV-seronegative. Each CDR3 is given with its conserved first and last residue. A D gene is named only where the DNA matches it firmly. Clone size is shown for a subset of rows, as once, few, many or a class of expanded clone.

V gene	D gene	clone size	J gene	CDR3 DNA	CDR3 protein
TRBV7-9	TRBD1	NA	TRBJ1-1	TGTGCCAGCAGCATTAAAGGGACAGGGGGCCGGAACACTGAAGCTTTCTTT	CASSIKGTGGRNTEAFF
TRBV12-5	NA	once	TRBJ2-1	TGTGCTAGTGGGCCGAGAGGTTCGCCCTACAATGAGCAGTTCTTC	CASGPRGSPYNEQFF
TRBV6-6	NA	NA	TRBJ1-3	TGTGCCACCACATCCTCGGACACCTCTGGAAACACCATATATTTT	CATTSSDTSGNTIYF
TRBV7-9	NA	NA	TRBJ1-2	TGTGCCAGCAGCTTTGAAGGGGCGTTCGGCTACACCTTC	CASSFEGAFGYTF
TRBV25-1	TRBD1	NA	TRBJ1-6	TGTGCCAGCAGTGACGGGGGACAGCGGAGCTCCTATAATTCACCCCTCCACTTT	CASSDGGQRSSYNSPLHF
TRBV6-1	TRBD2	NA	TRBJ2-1	TGTGCCAGCAGATTACTAGCGGGGGGGCCTAATGAGCAGTTCTTC	CASRLLAGGPNEQFF
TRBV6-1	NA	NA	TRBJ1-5	TGTGCCAGCAGGCTAGCCCGCACTAGCAATCAGCCCCAGCATTTT	CASRLARTSNQPQHF
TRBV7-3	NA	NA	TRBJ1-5	TGTGCCAGCAGCTCCCTGAGTCAGCCCCAGCATTTT	CASSSLSQPQHF
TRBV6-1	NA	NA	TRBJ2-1	TGTGCCAGCAGTTCGTGGGGGCCCAATGAGCAGTTCTTC	CASSSWGPNEQFF
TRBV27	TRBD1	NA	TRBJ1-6	TGTGCCAGCAGGACAGGGTTTAAGCCTGAAAATTCACCCCTCCACTTT	CASRTGFKPENSPLHF
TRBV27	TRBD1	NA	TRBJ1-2	TGTGCCAGCAGTTTACTCGGGACAGGGGCCTATGGCTACACCTTC	CASSLLGTGAYGYTF
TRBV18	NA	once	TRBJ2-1	TGTGCCAGCTCACCGGGCTTCTGGTACAATGAGCAGTTCTTC	CASSPGFWYNEQFF
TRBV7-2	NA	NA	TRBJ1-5	TGTGCCAGCAGCACTAGAGCCGGGGTCAATCAGCCCCAGCATTTT	CASSTRAGVNQPQHF
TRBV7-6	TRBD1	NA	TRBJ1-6	TGTGCCAGCAGCCGGGACAGACTTAATTCACCCCTCCACTTT	CASSRDRLNSPLHF
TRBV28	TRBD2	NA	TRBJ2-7	TGTGCCAGCAGTTTATTGGGACTAGCGGGGGGGCCACTCTACGAGCAGTACTTC	CASSLLGLAGGPLYEQYF
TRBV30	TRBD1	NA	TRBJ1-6	TGTGCCTGGGGGATCCGGGACAGGCGTGTGGAGTCCTATAATTCACCCCTCCACTTT	CAWGIRDRRVESYNSPLHF
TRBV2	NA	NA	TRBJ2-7	TGTGCCAGCAGTATGCGGAGGACCTCCTACGAGCAGTACTTC	CASSMRRTSYEQYF
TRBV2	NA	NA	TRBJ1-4	TGTGCCGGGGGGGGAGGACAGATTAATGAAAAACTGTTTTTT	CAGGGGQINEKLFF
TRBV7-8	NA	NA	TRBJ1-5	TGTGCCAGCAGCTTAGGGGCAGGTCATCAGCCCCAGCATTTT	CASSLGAGHQPQHF
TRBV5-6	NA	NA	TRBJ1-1	TGTGCCAGCAGCTTGGCCCCGGGGATGGCTTTCTTT	CASSLAPGMAFF
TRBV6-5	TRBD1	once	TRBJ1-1	TGTGCCAGCAGTGGGTGGGGACAGGGGGGGACTGAAGCTTTCTTT	CASSGWGQGGTEAFF
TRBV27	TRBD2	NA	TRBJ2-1	TGTGCCAGCAGTTCCCCGATGAGAGTAGCGGGGGGGTCCCCCCTGGGCGGAAGGAATGAGCAGTTCTTC	CASSSPMRVAGGSPLGGRNEQFF
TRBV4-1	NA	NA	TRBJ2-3	TGCGCCAGCAGTCGTACTCCCACAGATACGCAGTATTTT	CASSRTPTDTQYF
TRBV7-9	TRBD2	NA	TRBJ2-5	TGTGCCAGCAGCTCAGCTAGCGGGGGGGCGGTAAAGACCCAGTACTTC	CASSSASGGAVKTQYF
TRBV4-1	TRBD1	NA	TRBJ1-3	TGCGCCAGCAGCCATGCAGGGGGATCGGGAAACACCATATATTTT	CASSHAGGSGNTIYF
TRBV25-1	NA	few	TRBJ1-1	TGTGCCAGCAGTGATGAGGGTCGGGGGTTCACTGAAGCTTTCTTT	CASSDEGRGFTEAFF
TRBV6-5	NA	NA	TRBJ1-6	TGTGCCAGCAGTTACCTTCAGGGTAATTCACCCCTCCACTTT	CASSYLQGNSPLHF
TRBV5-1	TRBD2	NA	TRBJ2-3	TGCGCCAGCAGCTGGGGACTAGCGGGGGGCACAGATACGCAGTATTTT	CASSWGLAGGTDTQYF
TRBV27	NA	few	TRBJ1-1	TGTGCCAGCGGCCAGGGTCCTGAAGCTTTCTTT	CASGQGPEAFF
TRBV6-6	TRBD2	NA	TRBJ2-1	TGTGCCAGCAGTTACTCTAGCGGGGGTTACAATGAGCAGTTCTTC	CASSYSSGGYNEQFF
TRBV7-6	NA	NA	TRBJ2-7	TGTGCCAACCCTACAGGAACCTACGAGCAGTACTTC	CANPTGTYEQYF
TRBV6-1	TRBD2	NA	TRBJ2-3	TGTGCCAGCAGTGAGACTAGCGGGGGGCACACAGATACGCAGTATTTT	CASSETSGGHTDTQYF
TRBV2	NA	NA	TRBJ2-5	TGTGCCAGCATGTCCGGGTACCAAGAGACCCAGTACTTC	CASMSGYQETQYF
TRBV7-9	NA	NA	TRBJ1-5	TGTGCCAGCAGCTTAGCCGGGGATAGCAATCAGCCCCAGCATTTT	CASSLAGDSNQPQHF
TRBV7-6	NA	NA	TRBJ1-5	TGTGCCAGCAGCTTCCTTAATCAGCCCCAGCATTTT	CASSFLNQPQHF
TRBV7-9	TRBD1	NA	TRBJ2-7	TGTTCCAGCAGCCCACCGGGACAGGGTGGTGTAAGGTCCTACGAGCAGTACTTC	CSSSPPGQGGVRSYEQYF
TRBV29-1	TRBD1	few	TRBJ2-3	TGCAGCGTTAGACAGGGGGCCCGAGATACGCAGTATTTT	CSVRQGARDTQYF
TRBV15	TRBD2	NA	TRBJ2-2	TGTGCCACCAGCAGAGAAGCGCCAGCGGGGGGGGCCGGGGAGCTGTTTTTT	CATSREAPAGGAGELFF
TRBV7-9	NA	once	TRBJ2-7	TGTGCCAGCAGCTCAGGGGACCGCGACTACGAGCAGTACTTC	CASSSGDRDYEQYF
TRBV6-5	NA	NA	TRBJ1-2	TGTGCCAGCAGTTACGACGGGAGCTATGGCTACACCTTC	CASSYDGSYGYTF
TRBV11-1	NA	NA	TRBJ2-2	TGTGCCAGCAGCCCGGGTCACCTCGGAGGGGAGCTGTTTTTT	CASSPGHLGGELFF
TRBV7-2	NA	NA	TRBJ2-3	TGTGCCAGCAGCTTTTCCCGCGGTAGCACAGATACGCAGTATTTT	CASSFSRGSTDTQYF
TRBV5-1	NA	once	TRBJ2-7	TGCGCCAGCAGCTTGCTCTCGAGCTCCTACGAGCAGTACTTC	CASSLLSSSYEQYF
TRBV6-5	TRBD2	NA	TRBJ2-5	TGTGCCAGCAGTTACTCCAGCGGGGGGGCGCAGACCCAGTACTTC	CASSYSSGGAQTQYF
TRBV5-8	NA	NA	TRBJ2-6	TGTGCCAGCAGTCCGATAGGGGCTGGGGCCAACGTCCTGACTTTC	CASSPIGAGANVLTF
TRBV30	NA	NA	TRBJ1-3	TGTGCCTTGTCCCGTGGGCCTCTGGGAAACACCATATATTTT	CALSRGPLGNTIYF
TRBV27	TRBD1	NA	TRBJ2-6	TGTGCCAGCAAGACCCTCGACAGGGCCACTAAACCTAATTCTGGGGCCAACGTCCTGACTTTC	CASKTLDRATKPNSGANVLTF
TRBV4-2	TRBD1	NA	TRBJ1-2	TGTGCCAGCAGCCAACAGGGGGCGAACTATGGCTACACCTTC	CASSQQGANYGYTF
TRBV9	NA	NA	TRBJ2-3	TGTGCCAGCAGCGTCTCTGGCACAGATACGCAGTATTTT	CASSVSGTDTQYF
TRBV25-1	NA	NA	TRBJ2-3	TGTGCCAGCAGCCCAGGCGCGGATACGCAGTATTTT	CASSPGADTQYF
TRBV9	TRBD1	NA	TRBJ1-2	TGTGCCAGCAGCGTAGCGGCCTCAGGGGGACCTAACTATGGCTACACCTTC	CASSVAASGGPNYGYTF
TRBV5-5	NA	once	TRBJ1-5	TGTGCCAGCAGCTTGGAGGGGTGGCAGCCCCAGCATTTT	CASSLEGWQPQHF
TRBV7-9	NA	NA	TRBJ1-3	TGTGCCAGCAGCTCGAGGGGGACCTACTCTGGAAACACCATATATTTT	CASSSRGTYSGNTIYF
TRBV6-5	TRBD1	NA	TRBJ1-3	TGTGCCACCTACAGGGGTCCAGGAAACACCATATATTTT	CATYRGPGNTIYF